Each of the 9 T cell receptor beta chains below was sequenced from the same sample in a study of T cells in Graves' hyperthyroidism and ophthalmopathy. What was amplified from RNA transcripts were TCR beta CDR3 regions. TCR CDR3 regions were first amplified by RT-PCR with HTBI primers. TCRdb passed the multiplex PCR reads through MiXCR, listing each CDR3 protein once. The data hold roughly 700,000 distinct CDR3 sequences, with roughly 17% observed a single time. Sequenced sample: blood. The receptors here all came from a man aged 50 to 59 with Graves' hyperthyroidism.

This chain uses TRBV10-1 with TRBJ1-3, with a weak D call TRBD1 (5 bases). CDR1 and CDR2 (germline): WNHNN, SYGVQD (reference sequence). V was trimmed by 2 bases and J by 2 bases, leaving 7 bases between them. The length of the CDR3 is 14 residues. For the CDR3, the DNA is TGCGCCAGCAGTGAGAGGACAACTGGAAACACCATATATTTT. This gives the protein CASSERTTGNTIYF.

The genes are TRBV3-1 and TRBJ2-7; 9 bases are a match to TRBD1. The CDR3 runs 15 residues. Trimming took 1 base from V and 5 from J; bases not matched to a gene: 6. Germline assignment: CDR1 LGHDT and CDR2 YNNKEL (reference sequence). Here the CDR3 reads CASSQVGQGYNEQYF. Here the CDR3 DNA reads TGTGCCAGCAGCCAAGTGGGACAGGGTTACAACGAGCAGTACTTC.

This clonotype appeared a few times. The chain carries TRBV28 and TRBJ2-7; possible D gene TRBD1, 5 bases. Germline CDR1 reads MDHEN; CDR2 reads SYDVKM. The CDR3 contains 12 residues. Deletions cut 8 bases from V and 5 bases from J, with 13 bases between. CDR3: CASQDTSNEQYF. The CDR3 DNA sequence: TGTGCCAGCCAGGACACCTCGAACGAGCAGTACTTC.

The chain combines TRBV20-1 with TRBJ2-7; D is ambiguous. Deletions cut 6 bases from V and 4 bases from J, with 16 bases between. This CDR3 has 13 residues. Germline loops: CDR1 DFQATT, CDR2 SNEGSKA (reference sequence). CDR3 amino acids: CSASVPSGYEQYF. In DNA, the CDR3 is TGCAGTGCCAGCGTGCCCTCCGGTTACGAGCAGTACTTC.

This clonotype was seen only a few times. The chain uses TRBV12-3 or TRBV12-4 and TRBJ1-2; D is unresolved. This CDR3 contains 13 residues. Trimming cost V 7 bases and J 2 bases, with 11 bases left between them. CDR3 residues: CASTLTLNYGYTF. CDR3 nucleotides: TGTGCCAGCACCCTCACACTAAACTATGGCTACACCTTC.

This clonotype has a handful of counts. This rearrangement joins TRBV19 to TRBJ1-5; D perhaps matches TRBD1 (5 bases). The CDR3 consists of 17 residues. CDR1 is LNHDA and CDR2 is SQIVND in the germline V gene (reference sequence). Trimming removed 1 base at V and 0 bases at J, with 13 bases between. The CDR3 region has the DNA TGTGCCAGTAGTATAGTATCGGGGCGTTATAGCAATCAGCCCCAGCATTTT. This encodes CASSIVSGRYSNQPQHF.

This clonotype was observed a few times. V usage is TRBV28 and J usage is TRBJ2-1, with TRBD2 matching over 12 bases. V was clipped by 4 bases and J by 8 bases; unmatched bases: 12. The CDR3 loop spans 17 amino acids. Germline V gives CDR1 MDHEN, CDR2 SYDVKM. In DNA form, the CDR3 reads TGTGCCAGCAGTTCCTCCGCCAGGACTAGCGGGATGTATGAGCAGTTCTTC. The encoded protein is CASSSSARTSGMYEQFF.

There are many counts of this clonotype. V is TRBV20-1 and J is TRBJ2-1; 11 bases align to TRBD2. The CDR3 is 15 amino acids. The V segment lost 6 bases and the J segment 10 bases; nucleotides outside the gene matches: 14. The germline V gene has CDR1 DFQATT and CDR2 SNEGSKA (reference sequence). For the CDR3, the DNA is TGCAGTGCCCCCCCAGGACTAGCGGGCAGTGACGAGCAGTTCTTC. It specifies CSAPPGLAGSDEQFF.

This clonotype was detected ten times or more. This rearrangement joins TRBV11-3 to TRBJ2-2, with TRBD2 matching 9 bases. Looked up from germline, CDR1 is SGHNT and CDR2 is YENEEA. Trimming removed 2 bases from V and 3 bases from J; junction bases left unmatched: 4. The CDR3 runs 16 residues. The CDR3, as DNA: TGTGCCAGCAGCTTACAGGCGGGAGGGCACACCGGGGAGCTGTTTTTT. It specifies CASSLQAGGHTGELFF.